The next 9 T cell receptor beta chains were all read from a single sample in a study of hypomethylating agent response in myelodysplastic syndrome. Measured with immunoSEQ multiplex PCR; TCRdb has only the in-frame clones, and not every one. The repertoire holds fewer than 3,500 clones, with approximately 80% as singletons. Sequenced material: bone marrow, taken before or after starting hypomethylating agent treatment for myelodysplastic syndrome (not recorded which). These receptors were collected from a human donor with myelodysplastic syndrome.

V and J are TRBV25-1 and TRBJ1-2; D possibly corresponds to TRBD1 (6 bases). V was trimmed by 0 bases and J by 4 bases, leaving 12 bases between them. Germline loops: CDR1 MGHDK, CDR2 SYGVNS. The CDR3 sequence is 15 residues long. CDR3 amino acids: CASSEYQGTGYGYTF. For the CDR3, the DNA is TGTGCCAGCAGTGAATACCAGGGGACTGGCTATGGCTACACCTTC.

V gene TRBV5-1 combines with J gene TRBJ2-3; 9 bases align to TRBD2. V lost 0 bases to trimming and J lost 1 base; unmatched junction nucleotides: 0. The CDR3 has 15 residues. Germline CDR1 and CDR2: SGHRS and YFSETQ. The CDR3 is CASSLGTSGTDTQYF. The DNA of the CDR3 is TGCGCCAGCAGCTTGGGGACTAGCGGCACAGATACGCAGTATTTT.

The chain uses TRBV5-1 and TRBJ2-7; TRBD1 agrees at 7 bases. The CDR3 consists of 14 residues. V was clipped by 4 bases and J by 4 bases; unmatched bases: 8. Per germline, CDR1 SGHRS and CDR2 YFSETQ. The CDR3 region is CASSPDRFGYEQYF. The CDR3 DNA follows: TGCGCCAGCAGCCCGGACAGGTTTGGATACGAGCAGTACTTC.

The chain employs TRBV7-2 and TRBJ2-1; 10 nucleotides match TRBD2. Per germline, CDR1 SGHTA and CDR2 FQGNSA. Losses at the gene ends were 5 bases for V and 3 bases for J; bases not matched to a gene: 4. The CDR3 is 15 amino acids. The CDR3 loop is CASSLSGGYYNEQFF. For the CDR3, the DNA is TGTGCCAGCAGCCTTAGCGGGGGGTACTACAATGAGCAGTTCTTC.

This clone was found once. The CDR3 nucleotides read TGCGCCACTTCGCCGGGTAACACCGGGGAGCTGTTTTTT. It codes for CATSPGNTGELFF. This chain connects TRBV5-1 to TRBJ2-2, with no clear D. The CDR3 is 13 amino acids. Trimming left V 9 bases short and J 2 bases short, with 11 bases between. Per germline, CDR1 SGHRS and CDR2 YFSETQ.

This clone was observed a handful of times. The chain uses TRBV10-1 and TRBJ1-3; D ambiguous. The CDR3 is 14 amino acids. V shed 2 bases and J shed 1 base, with 6 bases lying between them. Germline V CDR1 and CDR2: WNHNN, SYGVQD (reference sequence). The CDR3 here is CASSEGVSGNTIYF. CDR3 sequence (DNA): TGCGCCAGCAGTGAGGGAGTTTCTGGAAACACCATATATTTT.

The chain recombines TRBV6-6 with TRBJ2-7; 12 bases map to TRBD1. The J segment lost 4 bases and the V segment lost 6 bases, leaving 10 bases of the junction unmatched. From germline, CDR1 is MNHNY and CDR2 SVGAGI (reference sequence). The CDR3 contains 16 residues. CDR3 nucleotides: TGTGCCAGCAGATATCGGCCGGGACAGGGGGCGTACGAGCAGTACTTC. It specifies CASRYRPGQGAYEQYF.

The chain carries TRBV9 and TRBJ2-7; D may be TRBD1 or TRBD2 (5 bases each). Trimming stripped 0 bases from V and 3 bases from J, with 10 bases between. Germline assignment: CDR1 SGDLS and CDR2 YYNGEE. CDR3 size: 14 residues. The CDR3 reads CASSVGDGYYEQYF. The CDR3 nucleotides are TGTGCCAGCAGCGTAGGGGACGGCTACTACGAGCAGTACTTC.

The V and J genes are TRBV13 and TRBJ1-1; D is possibly TRBD1 (5 bases). V gave up 5 bases and J gave up 0 bases, with 7 bases separating them. The CDR3 consists of 13 residues. Germline lookup yields CDR1 PRHDT and CDR2 FYEKMQ (reference sequence). The CDR3 region is CASSIRVNTEAFF. CDR3 DNA sequence: TGTGCCAGCAGCATCAGGGTGAACACTGAAGCTTTCTTT.